The rows below give T cell receptor beta chains drawn from one sample of a study of cytomegalovirus exposure and HLA in healthy donors. The repertoire was sequenced with immunoSEQ multiplex PCR; TCRdb's copy has only in-frame clones and lacks some. The profile covers roughly 120,000 clones, with over 8% appearing a single time and 3% to 3.5% taken by the ten largest. Specimen: PBMCs. These receptors were taken from a man in his thirties or forties in good health and CMV-seronegative. Both conserved end residues are part of each CDR3. The D gene is left open where the match is weak. Clone sizes are given selectively: once, few, many, or a class where the clone is expanded.

j_call v_call d_call clone_size cdr3_aa cdr3_nt
TRBJ2-5 TRBV27 NA NA CASSPPGAQETQYF TGTGCCAGCAGTCCGCCGGGTGCCCAAGAGACCCAGTACTTC
TRBJ2-7 TRBV4-3 NA NA CASSQEYTTYEQYF TGCGCCAGCAGCCAAGAGTACACAACCTACGAGCAGTACTTC
TRBJ1-5 TRBV12-5 NA NA CASGLVQWDSVLHQPQHF TGTGCTAGTGGTTTGGTCCAATGGGACTCGGTTCTCCATCAGCCCCAGCATTTT
TRBJ2-3 TRBV7-8 TRBD2 few CASSFPRGLAGEDTDTQYF TGTGCCAGCAGCTTCCCTCGTGGACTAGCGGGAGAGGACACAGATACGCAGTATTTT
TRBJ1-4 TRBV7-2 TRBD1 NA CASSLGQVFNEKLFF TGTGCCAGCAGCTTGGGACAGGTCTTTAATGAAAAACTGTTTTTT
TRBJ1-3 TRBV7-2 NA NA CATQSAFSGNTIYF TGTGCCACCCAGAGCGCTTTCTCTGGAAACACCATATATTTT
TRBJ2-5 TRBV25-1 NA few CASRVGAETQYF TGTGCCAGCAGAGTAGGAGCGGAGACCCAGTACTTC
TRBJ1-4 TRBV27 NA few CASQSSWPATNEKLFF TGTGCCAGCCAATCTTCGTGGCCCGCAACTAATGAAAAACTGTTTTTT
TRBJ1-1 TRBV30 TRBD1 few CARTGRSNTEAFF TGTGCCCGGACAGGGAGGTCGAACACTGAAGCTTTCTTT
TRBJ2-3 TRBV27 TRBD1 NA CASSDGTGGIDTQYF TGTGCCAGCAGTGATGGGACAGGGGGCATAGATACGCAGTATTTT
TRBJ2-5 TRBV10-1 TRBD1 NA CASSDPRTGKETQYF TGCGCCAGCAGTGATCCCCGGACAGGGAAAGAGACCCAGTACTTC
TRBJ1-5 TRBV30 TRBD1 few CAWSRQGVDQPQHF TGTGCCTGGAGTCGGCAGGGGGTGGATCAGCCCCAGCATTTT
TRBJ2-2 TRBV5-6 TRBD1 NA CASSHDRGFEVGELFF TGTGCCAGCAGCCATGACAGGGGATTTGAGGTCGGGGAGCTGTTTTTT
TRBJ1-1 TRBV6-5 NA NA CASSYSPRNTEAFF TGTGCCAGCAGTTACTCACCGCGGAACACTGAAGCTTTCTTT
TRBJ2-5 TRBV5-6 NA NA CASNKRGNQETQYF TGTGCCAGCAACAAACGGGGAAATCAAGAGACCCAGTACTTC
TRBJ2-2 TRBV5-5 TRBD1 NA CASSLGDRGLNTGELFF TGTGCCAGCAGCTTGGGGGACAGGGGGCTAAACACCGGGGAGCTGTTTTTT
TRBJ2-3 TRBV7-2 NA NA CASSPAGLRTDTQYF TGTGCCAGCTCCCCCGCGGGGTTGAGGACAGATACGCAGTATTTT
TRBJ2-6 TRBV28 TRBD1 NA CASSLVPGTGEISGANVLTF TGTGCCAGCAGTTTAGTCCCAGGGACAGGGGAGATCTCTGGGGCCAACGTCCTGACTTTC
TRBJ2-7 TRBV11-3 NA NA CASSLGRGSSYEQYF TGTGCCAGCAGCTTAGGTAGAGGGAGCTCCTACGAGCAGTACTTC
TRBJ2-7 TRBV28 TRBD1 few CASRLGTGGEQYF TGTGCCAGCAGGCTAGGGACAGGTGGCGAGCAGTACTTC
TRBJ2-7 TRBV10-2 NA few CASTPARLVEQYF TGCGCCAGCACCCCAGCTAGGCTCGTCGAGCAGTACTTC
TRBJ1-5 TRBV10-3 NA NA CAISESGVQPQHF TGTGCCATCAGTGAGTCAGGGGTTCAGCCCCAGCATTTT
TRBJ1-4 TRBV29-1 NA NA CSVEDPQVRTNEKLFF TGCAGCGTTGAAGATCCCCAGGTCAGAACTAATGAAAAACTGTTTTTT
TRBJ1-5 TRBV19 NA NA CASSIPRDNQPQHF TGTGCCAGTAGTATTCCCAGGGACAATCAGCCCCAGCATTTT
TRBJ2-7 TRBV5-4 TRBD2 NA CASSRTSGKEQYF TGTGCCAGCAGCCGGACTAGCGGGAAAGAGCAGTACTTC
TRBJ2-7 TRBV28 TRBD2 NA CASGGRTYEQYF TGTGCCAGCGGCGGGAGAACCTACGAGCAGTACTTC
TRBJ1-3 TRBV7-9 TRBD1 few CASSFGTGAGNTIYF TGTGCCAGCAGCTTCGGGACAGGGGCAGGAAACACCATATATTTT
TRBJ2-3 TRBV7-8 NA few CASQRTPAADTQYF TGTGCCAGCCAGAGGACTCCGGCCGCAGATACGCAGTATTTT
TRBJ2-1 TRBV18 TRBD1 once CASSPPGQGPNEQFF TGTGCCAGCTCACCACCGGGACAGGGACCCAATGAGCAGTTCTTC
TRBJ2-5 TRBV13 NA few CASSLGAGQETQYF TGTGCCAGCAGCTTGGGGGCAGGACAAGAGACCCAGTACTTC
TRBJ1-6 TRBV29-1 TRBD1 NA CSVRQGYNSPLHF TGCAGCGTTAGACAGGGGTATAATTCACCCCTCCACTTT
TRBJ2-7 TRBV7-9 NA few CASSPLPGAGEQYF TGTGCCAGCAGCCCCCTTCCAGGGGCAGGAGAGCAGTACTTC
TRBJ2-7 TRBV6-5 TRBD1 few CASSRTGNHEQYF TGTGCCAGCAGCCGGACAGGGAACCACGAGCAGTACTTC